The 30 T cell receptor beta chains listed next were all sequenced from one sample in a study of technical replicates of blood from a few donors. TCRdb keeps only in-frame clones here, not all; method: immunoSEQ multiplex PCR. The repertoire consists of tens of thousands of clones, with around 96% occurring once and the leading ten covering over 0.25%. Sequencing was carried out using T cells isolated from PBMCs. The source of these receptors is a human donor in good health.

The chain links TRBV5-1 to TRBJ2-4; 7 bases are shared with TRBD2. The CDR3 runs 16 residues. After removal of 3 bases from V and 0 bases from J, the junction contained 6 bases not matched to a gene. Germline V gene lookup returns CDR1 SGHRS and CDR2 YFSETQ. CDR3 residues: CASSSGGGLAKNIQYF. CDR3 bases: TGCGCCAGCAGCTCGGGGGGAGGCCTAGCCAAAAACATTCAGTACTTC. Drawing the rest from reference TRBV5-1 and TRBJ2-4, the complete variable domain is KAGVTQTPRYLIKTRGQQVTLSCSPISGHRSVSWYQQTPGQGLQFLFEYFSETQRNKGNFPGRFSGRQFSNSRSEMNVSTLELGDSALYLCASSSGGGLAKNIQYFGAGTRLSVL.

The chain employs TRBV29-1 and TRBJ2-7; 9 nucleotides agree with TRBD1. Germline loops: CDR1 SQVTM, CDR2 ANQGSEA. Losses at the gene ends were 6 bases for V and 6 bases for J; bases not matched to a gene: 12. This CDR3 contains 14 residues. Here the CDR3 reads CSVQSGTGSGEQYF. The CDR3 bases are TGCAGCGTCCAATCTGGGACAGGGTCCGGCGAGCAGTACTTC.

This clone was detected many times. The chain joins TRBV14 to TRBJ2-7; D possibly corresponds to TRBD2 (6 bases). Trimming removed 1 base from V and 5 bases from J, with 12 bases in between. CDR3 length: 14 amino acids. CDR1 is SGHDN and CDR2 is FVKESK in the germline V gene. The CDR3 here is CASSQVGGRHEQYF. CDR3 bases: TGTGCCAGCAGCCAAGTGGGGGGACGGCACGAGCAGTACTTC.

This clone was counted once. This same CDR3 is encoded by further DNA sequences in the sample. The CDR3 nucleotides read TGTGCCAGCAGGAGGACAGGGGACTTTATCCAGCCCCAGCATTTT. Encoded protein: CASRRTGDFIQPQHF. The chain recombines TRBV27 with TRBJ1-5; 9 positions match TRBD1. Germline-derived CDR1 and CDR2 are MNHEY and SMNVEV (reference sequence). V gave up 6 bases and J gave up 7 bases; unmatched junction bases: 10. This CDR3 contains 15 residues.

V gene TRBV5-4 combines with J gene TRBJ2-3; 12 positions agree with TRBD2. This CDR3 is built from 16 residues. Germline V gives CDR1 SGHNT, CDR2 YYREEE (reference sequence). Trimming cost V 5 bases and J 9 bases; bases outside gene matches: 13. The CDR3 bases are TGTGCCAGCAGTCGCGTCTCTAGCGGGGGGGCGGTAACGCAGTATTTT. Translated: CASSRVSSGGAVTQYF.

The gene calls are TRBV7-9 and TRBJ2-3; tentative D call: TRBD2 (5 bases). V lost 5 bases to trimming and J lost 1 base, with 7 bases between them. Per germline, CDR1 SEHNR and CDR2 FQNEAQ (reference sequence). The CDR3 runs 13 residues. CDR3 coding DNA: TGTGCCAGCAGCGGGCGGGGCACAGATACGCAGTATTTT. It encodes CASSGRGTDTQYF.

The chain has TRBV28 and TRBJ2-2, with D tentatively TRBD2 (6 bases). Between the trimmed V and J ends, which lost 11 bases and 0 bases, there was a span of 10 bases. The germline CDR1 and CDR2 sequences are MDHEN and SYDVKM. The CDR3 has 13 amino acids. The CDR3 DNA is TGTGCCGCATGGAGGGCGAACACCGGGGAGCTGTTTTTT. Protein sequence: CAAWRANTGELFF. Full variable domain (rest looked up from reference TRBV28 and TRBJ2-2): DVKVTQSSRYLVKRTGEKVFLECVQDMDHENMFWYRQDPGLGLRLIYFSYDVKMKEKGDIPEGYSVSREKKERFSLILESASTNQTSMYLCAAWRANTGELFFGEGSRLTVL.

The J gene is TRBJ1-1, the V gene TRBV4-1; 8 nucleotides agree with TRBD1. CDR3 length: 16 residues. The V and J ends lost 6 bases and 4 bases, in that order; junction bases with no gene match: 13. The germline V gene has CDR1 MGHRA and CDR2 YSYEKL. CDR3 residues: CASRNPRGQRGTEAFF. The CDR3 bases are TGCGCCAGCAGAAACCCCAGGGGGCAGCGGGGCACTGAAGCTTTCTTT.

V usage is TRBV25-1 and J usage is TRBJ2-1; possibly TRBD1 for D (6 bases). V was trimmed by 2 bases and J by 5 bases, leaving 10 bases between them. The CDR3 runs 14 residues. Germline V gene lookup returns CDR1 MGHDK and CDR2 SYGVNS. CDR3 residues: CASSEGGYDNEQFF. DNA of the CDR3: TGTGCCAGCAGTGAAGGGGGCTACGACAATGAGCAGTTCTTC.

The V and J genes are TRBV6-1 and TRBJ2-7; TRBD1 is a possible D gene (6 bases). This CDR3 is built from 14 residues. The germline V gene has CDR1 MNHNS and CDR2 SASEGT. The V and J ends lost 6 bases and 3 bases respectively, with 15 bases between them. CDR3 bases: TGTGCCAGCAGGGGGGCCCGGCGAAACTACGAGCAGTACTTC. Translating gives CASRGARRNYEQYF.

The chain employs TRBV14 and TRBJ2-7; possible D gene TRBD2, 6 bases. Deletions cut 4 bases from V and 3 bases from J, with 13 bases between. Per the germline V gene, CDR1 is SGHDN and CDR2 is FVKESK. The CDR3 totals 14 residues. The DNA for the CDR3 is TGTGCCAGCAGCCCTACCGGGACTGTCTACGAGCAGTACTTC. It yields the protein CASSPTGTVYEQYF.

The rearrangement links TRBV30 to TRBJ1-4; 7 bases are shared with TRBD1. Trimming removed 3 bases from V and 5 bases from J; junction bases left unmatched: 3. The CDR3 runs 13 residues. CDR1 GTSNPN and CDR2 SVGIG come from the germline V gene (reference sequence). The CDR3 bases are TGTGCCTGGAGGACAGGGCAGAATGAAAAACTGTTTTTT. Residues: CAWRTGQNEKLFF.

The rearrangement links TRBV4-1 to TRBJ2-1; 9 bases map to TRBD2. This CDR3 comprises 18 residues. Germline V gene sequence: CDR1 MGHRA, CDR2 YSYEKL. With V trimmed by 2 bases and J by 2 bases, 10 bases remained unmatched. The CDR3 loop reads CASSQLPSTSGTYNEQFF. As DNA, the CDR3 is TGCGCCAGCAGCCAACTTCCGTCGACTAGCGGAACCTACAATGAGCAGTTCTTC.

The chain joins TRBV19 to TRBJ1-5; 11 bases fit TRBD1. With V trimmed by 0 bases and J by 1 base, 5 bases remained unmatched. Germline CDR1 reads LNHDA; CDR2 reads SQIVND (reference sequence). The length of the CDR3 is 18 residues. The CDR3 here is CASSIDGTGGLSNQPQHF. The CDR3 DNA follows: TGTGCCAGTAGTATAGACGGGACAGGGGGTTTGAGCAATCAGCCCCAGCATTTT.

The J gene is TRBJ1-2, the V gene TRBV6-5, with 8 nucleotides matching TRBD1. This CDR3 comprises 16 residues. V lost 1 base and J lost 4; bases outside the gene matches: 8. CDR1 is MNHEY and CDR2 is SVGAGI in the germline V gene. CDR3 loop: CASSYFQQGGGYGYTF. As DNA, the CDR3 is TGTGCCAGCAGTTACTTCCAACAGGGGGGCGGCTATGGCTACACCTTC.

This clone was recorded once. The chain employs TRBV27 and TRBJ2-2; D not certain. The CDR3 extends over 14 amino acids. Germline-derived CDR1 and CDR2 are MNHEY and SMNVEV (reference sequence). The V and J ends lost 7 bases and 3 bases respectively, with 12 bases between them. The chain's CDR3 is CASTGSGYTGELFF. The CDR3 region has the DNA TGTGCCAGCACAGGATCTGGGTACACCGGGGAGCTGTTTTTT.

V gene TRBV5-5 combines with J gene TRBJ1-2; D remains ambiguous. Germline values: CDR1 SGHKS, CDR2 YYEKEE (reference sequence). The V end lost 4 bases, the J end lost 3 bases, and 13 bases lay between the germline ends. The CDR3 runs 14 residues. The CDR3 DNA follows: TGTGCCAGCAGCCAGGCACCGGACTACTATGGCTACACCTTC. Its protein product is CASSQAPDYYGYTF.

V usage is TRBV2 and J usage is TRBJ2-7; TRBD1 agrees at 7 bases. J lost 0 bases, V lost 4 bases, and 9 bases had no gene match. The germline CDR1 and CDR2 sequences are SNHLY and FYNNEI. This CDR3 spans 16 amino acids. The DNA of the CDR3 is TGTGCCAGCAGTGGAGACAGGGTAAGAGGCTCCTACGAGCAGTACTTC. Protein sequence: CASSGDRVRGSYEQYF.

This chain connects TRBV2 to TRBJ2-5; D is possibly TRBD1 (5 bases). V shed 8 bases and J shed 5 bases, with 15 bases lying between them. The CDR3 is 13 residues long. The V gene's germline CDR1 is SNHLY and CDR2 FYNNEI. The CDR3 DNA sequence: TGTGCCAGCGGTGCAGGGCTAGGGGAGACCCAGTACTTC. Its translation: CASGAGLGETQYF.

The chain carries TRBV28 and TRBJ1-1, with 7 bases lining up with TRBD1. CDR3 length: 15 residues. Germline CDR1 and CDR2: MDHEN and SYDVKM. J lost 6 bases, V lost 3 bases, and 10 bases had no gene match. CDR3 sequence reads: CASSLPTTGESEAFF. DNA for the CDR3: TGTGCCAGCAGTTTGCCAACCACAGGGGAATCTGAAGCTTTCTTT.

V is TRBV27 and J is TRBJ2-5, with D maybe TRBD2 (5 bases). V gave up 5 bases and J gave up 4 bases, with 11 bases separating them. Germline assignment: CDR1 MNHEY and CDR2 SMNVEV (reference sequence). The length of the CDR3 is 13 residues. Written as DNA, the CDR3 is TGTGCCAGCAGTCCCGGGCGGGTAGAGACCCAGTACTTC. Translating gives CASSPGRVETQYF.

This chain connects TRBV7-9 to TRBJ2-1, with 7 bases aligning to TRBD1. The germline CDR1 and CDR2 sequences are SEHNR and FQNEAQ (reference sequence). CDR3 size: 18 residues. V lost 11 bases and J lost 1; bases outside the gene matches: 20. The CDR3 loop reads CAHLKIQGEEGSYNEQFF. CDR3 nucleotides: TGTGCCCACCTAAAGATCCAGGGGGAAGAAGGGTCCTACAATGAGCAGTTCTTC.

The rearrangement joins TRBV19 to TRBJ1-3, with 12 bases aligning to TRBD1. Germline V lookup: CDR1 LNHDA, CDR2 SQIVND (reference sequence). The CDR3 spans 17 residues. V lost 5 bases, J lost 3 bases, and 8 bases stayed unmatched. The CDR3 region has the DNA TGTGCCAGTAGTTCCGGGGGACAGGGGGCGCTTGGAAACACCATATATTTT. As protein: CASSSGGQGALGNTIYF.

The chain combines TRBV9 with TRBJ2-7; 11 nucleotides agree with TRBD2. The junction had 2 bases not matched to a gene; V was cut back by 0 bases and J by 3 bases. Germline V gene sequence: CDR1 SGDLS, CDR2 YYNGEE. This CDR3 is 15 amino acids long. The CDR3 sequence is CASSVVLAGDYEQYF. For the CDR3, the DNA is TGTGCCAGCAGCGTAGTACTAGCGGGGGACTACGAGCAGTACTTC.

The rearrangement joins TRBV9 to TRBJ2-7, with TRBD2 matching over 7 bases. This CDR3 has 16 amino acids. Looked up from germline, CDR1 is SGDLS and CDR2 is YYNGEE. V was clipped by 0 bases and J by 4 bases; unmatched bases: 10. CDR3 sequence reads: CASSVAASGKQYEQYF. The CDR3 DNA reads as TGTGCCAGCAGCGTAGCTGCTAGCGGTAAGCAATACGAGCAGTACTTC.

V gene TRBV7-3 combines with J gene TRBJ1-1; weak D call: TRBD1 (5 bases). The CDR3 length is 14 residues. Germline loops: CDR1 SGHTA, CDR2 FQGTGA. Trimming pared 3 bases from V and 3 bases from J, leaving 11 bases between. The CDR3 region has the DNA TGTGCCAGCAGCTTCACCCCGGGGGACACTGAAGCTTTCTTT. It translates to CASSFTPGDTEAFF. The variable domain in full, with the rest retrieved from reference TRBV7-3 and TRBJ1-1, is GAGVSQTPSNKVTEKGKYVELRCDPISGHTALYWYRQSLGQGPEFLIYFQGTGAADDSGLPNDRFFAVRPEGSVSTLKIQRTERGDSAVYLCASSFTPGDTEAFFGQGTRLTVV.

The chain employs TRBV25-1 and TRBJ2-5, with TRBD2 as a possible D gene (7 bases). This CDR3 has 14 residues. Germline V lookup: CDR1 MGHDK, CDR2 SYGVNS. V was clipped by 2 bases and J by 4 bases, with 11 bases between them. The CDR3 sequence is CASSETGGRETQYF. The CDR3 DNA reads as TGTGCCAGCAGTGAAACCGGGGGGCGAGAGACCCAGTACTTC. The variable domain in full, completed from reference TRBV25-1 and TRBJ2-5, reads EADIYQTPRYLVIGTGKKITLECSQTMGHDKMYWYQQDPGMELHLIHYSYGVNSTEKGDLSSESTVSRIRTEHFPLTLESARPSHTSQYLCASSETGGRETQYFGPGTRLLVL.

The chain recombines TRBV30 with TRBJ1-6, with unresolved D. Germline V gene data show CDR1 as GTSNPN and CDR2 as SVGIG (reference sequence). Trimming removed 1 base from V and 7 bases from J, with 5 bases in between. CDR3 length: 12 amino acids. CDR3 coding DNA: TGTGCCTGGAGTGGTTCGAATTCACCCCTCCACTTT. Protein product: CAWSGSNSPLHF.

The rearrangement uses TRBV7-9 and TRBJ2-3; the D is unclear. The V and J ends lost 4 bases and 1 base respectively, with 12 bases between them. Germline CDR1 SEHNR, CDR2 FQNEAQ (reference sequence). This CDR3 is 15 amino acids long. Here the CDR3 reads CASSSSLSRTDTQYF. The CDR3 DNA follows: TGTGCCAGCAGCTCGTCCCTCTCCCGCACAGATACGCAGTATTTT.

This clone was counted a single time. The chain employs TRBV15 and TRBJ1-4; D is perhaps TRBD1 (5 bases). This CDR3 comprises 17 residues. V lost 0 bases to trimming and J lost 0 bases, with 11 bases between them. Looked up from germline, CDR1 is LNHNV and CDR2 is YYDKDF (reference sequence). The CDR3 spells CATSRDQFRATNEKLFF. The DNA for the CDR3 is TGTGCCACCAGCAGAGATCAATTCAGGGCAACTAATGAAAAACTGTTTTTT.